A selection of T cell receptor beta chains follows, all from one sample in a study of identical twins. In TCRdb, the 5' RACE reads were re-called with MiXCR into one record per CDR3 protein. Counted here are around 680,000 distinct CDR3 sequences, 8% to 9% occurring once; the ten biggest clones make up roughly 0.97%. These data were likewise used in another study, on yellow fever vaccine responses in identical twins.

Sequences were obtained from PBMCs. The receptors derive from a young woman in good health. Both conserved end residues are part of each CDR3. Each record gives: J gene, D gene, V gene, CDR3 protein. A D gene is named only where the DNA matches it firmly.

J gene: TRBJ2-5; D gene: -; V gene: TRBV7-2; CDR3 protein: CASSKRQAVETQYF
J gene: TRBJ2-7; D gene: -; V gene: TRBV7-9; CDR3 protein: CASTPLGAYEQYF
J gene: TRBJ1-5; D gene: -; V gene: TRBV15; CDR3 protein: CATSTQYGDNQPQHF
J gene: TRBJ2-3; D gene: -; V gene: TRBV10-3; CDR3 protein: CAISDPSSTDTQYF
J gene: TRBJ2-5; D gene: -; V gene: TRBV7-9; CDR3 protein: CASSRSQGQETQYF
J gene: TRBJ2-4; D gene: TRBD2; V gene: TRBV20-1; CDR3 protein: CSARPTSGGAGNIQYF
J gene: TRBJ1-2; D gene: TRBD1; V gene: TRBV19; CDR3 protein: CASSIPGQGYYGYTF
J gene: TRBJ1-2; D gene: TRBD1; V gene: TRBV28; CDR3 protein: CASRQTGLGGYTF
J gene: TRBJ2-7; D gene: -; V gene: TRBV11-2; CDR3 protein: CASSSQTAYQGISYEQYF
J gene: TRBJ2-1; D gene: -; V gene: TRBV2; CDR3 protein: CASSPIRGGAYNEQFF
J gene: TRBJ2-6; D gene: -; V gene: TRBV11-2; CDR3 protein: CASSLEWWSAGANVLTF